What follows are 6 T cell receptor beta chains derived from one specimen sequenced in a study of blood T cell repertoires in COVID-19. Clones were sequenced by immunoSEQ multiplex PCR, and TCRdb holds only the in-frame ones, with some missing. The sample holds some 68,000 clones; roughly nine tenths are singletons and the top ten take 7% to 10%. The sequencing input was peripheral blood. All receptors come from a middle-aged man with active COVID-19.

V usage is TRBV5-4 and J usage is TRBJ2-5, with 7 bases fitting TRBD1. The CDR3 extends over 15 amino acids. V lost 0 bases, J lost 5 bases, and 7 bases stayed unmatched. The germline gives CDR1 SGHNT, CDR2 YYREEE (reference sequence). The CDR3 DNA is TGTGCCAGCAGCTTGGCGGCAGGGGGATGGGAGACCCAGTACTTC. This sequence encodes CASSLAAGGWETQYF. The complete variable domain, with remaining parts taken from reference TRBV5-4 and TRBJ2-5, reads ETGVTQSPTHLIKTRGQQVTLRCSSQSGHNTVSWYQQALGQGPQFIFQYYREEENGRGNFPPRFSGLQFPNYSSELNVNALELDDSALYLCASSLAAGGWETQYFGPGTRLLVL.

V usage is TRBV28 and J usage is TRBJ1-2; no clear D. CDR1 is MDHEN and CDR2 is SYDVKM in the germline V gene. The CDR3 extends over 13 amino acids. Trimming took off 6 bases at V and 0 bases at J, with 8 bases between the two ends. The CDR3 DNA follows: TGTGCCAGCAGCCTGCAGGCTAACTATGGCTACACCTTC. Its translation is CASSLQANYGYTF.

The CDR3: CASSFGTSGGDTQYF. The CDR3 DNA is TGTGCCAGCAGCTTCGGGACTAGCGGGGGAGATACGCAGTATTTT. The chain couples TRBV5-4 to TRBJ2-3; 14 bases fit TRBD2. V was clipped by 2 bases and J by 5 bases; unmatched bases: 1. Germline CDR1 and CDR2: SGHNT and YYREEE (reference sequence). The CDR3 runs to 15 residues.

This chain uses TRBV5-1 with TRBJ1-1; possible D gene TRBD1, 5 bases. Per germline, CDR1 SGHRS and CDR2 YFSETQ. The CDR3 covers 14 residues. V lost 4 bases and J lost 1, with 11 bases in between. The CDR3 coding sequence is TGCGCCAGCAGCGGAGGCGGGACGAACACTGAAGCTTTCTTT. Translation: CASSGGGTNTEAFF.

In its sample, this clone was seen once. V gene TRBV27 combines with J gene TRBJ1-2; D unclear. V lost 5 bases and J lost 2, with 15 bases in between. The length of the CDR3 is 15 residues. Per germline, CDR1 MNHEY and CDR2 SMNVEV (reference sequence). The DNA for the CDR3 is TGTGCCAGCAGTGCAACGGGTTACGGGAACTATGGCTACACCTTC. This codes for CASSATGYGNYGYTF.

The CDR3 DNA is TGTGCCAGCAGCTCTTTCAAGGACAGGGACTACGAGCAGTACTTC. This sequence encodes CASSSFKDRDYEQYF. This chain links TRBV11-3 with TRBJ2-7; TRBD1 aligns across 8 bases. Germline CDR1 SGHNT, CDR2 YENEEA. This CDR3 comprises 15 residues. V dropped 4 bases and J dropped 3; count of bases not matched to a gene: 8.